This record concerns one T cell receptor (beta chain) sequence. The sample holds one count of this clone. Which antigen it targets is not known. It has no much larger one-base neighbor in the sample; base qualities were not kept. To estimate absolute template abundance from read counts, synthetic TCR analog templates were spiked into each PCR. TCRbeta CDR3 regions were amplified from genomic DNA with bias-controlled V and J gene primers using the immunoSEQ assay. Sequencing of rearranged TCRbeta segments was performed at approximately 20X coverage. As for the original processing: Clustering was used to correct sequencing errors, and CDR3s were annotated against IMGT to assign V, D and J genes. Downstream analyses used only productive TCRbeta rearrangements, leaving out any out-of-frame or stop-codon sequences. To compute clonality, Shannon entropy was normalized by the log of the number of unique productive sequences and then subtracted from one. Fisher's exact test with Benjamini-Hochberg correction, at a threshold of adjusted p below 0.01, was used to find clones that differed between time points or between blood and tumor. What TCRdb holds here is the immuneACCESS table cut down to in-frame rearrangements. Part of the clones is not present; checked against another copy, under half of the missing clones reflect an unresolved V gene, and the others are unexplained. For V, J and clone size, that table is used; D and trimming come from the DNA. This sample gives 30,000 to 50,000 clones in total; approximately 90% of them show up just once. The biggest ten clones account for roughly 12% of the sample.

The time point label corresponds to: pretreatment peripheral blood. The cohort comprised 25 to 30 patients with locally advanced or metastatic urothelial carcinoma treated at Memorial Sloan Kettering on a trial protocol. Peripheral blood mononuclear cells were collected pretreatment and during treatment, with between 1 and 8 total time points per patient. The Qiagen DNeasy Blood extraction kit was used to purify genomic DNA from total PBMCs and tumor samples. PBMCs were collected pretreatment and during treatment and were isolated and stored as previously described. These data come from a study of PD-L1 blockade in urothelial cancer (dated by TCRdb to 2015 to 2018). Regarding the research as a whole: All patients started therapy around 2014 and received atezolizumab 1,200 mg intravenously every 3 weeks. About nine tenths of the roughly 30 patients were males with bladder-origin urothelial cancer, and about 65% of the roughly 30 reported a prior smoking history. An ECOG performance status of 0 or 1 was recorded for the patients, and 0 to 3 prior chemotherapy regimens had been received by the patients. Blood samples were analyzed 3 weeks after the start of treatment (second dose) and 6 weeks after the start of treatment. A median of roughly 140,000 T cells and approximately 86,000 unique TCRs was obtained from blood samples, and a median clonality of roughly 0.082 was observed. Somatic, immune and clinical correlates of response to PD-L1 blockade with atezolizumab in urothelial cancer were the focus of an exploratory multi-omic analysis. Pretreatment tumor samples, along with matched peripheral blood collected serially before and after atezolizumab treatment, underwent TCR sequencing. Durable clinical benefit was defined as progression-free survival longer than 6 months, and TCR features were also tested against progression-free and overall survival. In the same patients, pretreatment tumors underwent whole exome sequencing and RNA sequencing in addition to TCR sequencing. Durable clinical benefit was achieved by nine patients and was not achieved by 20 patients. Some 29 patients had pretreatment blood TCR-seq, some 24 had at least one posttreatment blood collection, and some 24 had tumor TCR-seq.

General conclusions and limits of the study: Patients with durable benefit showed greater expansion of tumor-associated TCR clones in peripheral blood 3 weeks after starting treatment (n = 22, p = 0.022). Small sample size (n ≈ 29) and many exploratory analyses mean the results are intended to be hypothesis-generating. A pretreatment peripheral blood TCR clonality below the median was linked to improved progression-free and overall survival.

This TCR came from a woman aged 55-69 years with urothelial cancer. Material: PBMCs, obtained around atezolizumab (anti-PD-L1) treatment.

CDR3 protein: CASSSAGTSGRAGQFF. The DNA sequence is as follows: TGTGCCAGCAGTTCAGCCGGGACTAGCGGGAGGGCTGGGCAGTTCTTC. The rearrangement joined TRBV27 to TRBJ2-1, with TRBD2 identical over 16 junction bases. CDR1 MNHEY and CDR2 SMNVEV were looked up in the germline V gene (reference sequence). The junction shows trimming of 4 bases on V and 12 bases on J, and the gene matches do not reach 9 bases of it. Counted from cysteine to phenylalanine, this CDR3 has 16 amino acids. CDR3 DNA is the only sequence kept; it has 48 bases, read in frame from the first base.